Given below is one T cell receptor (beta chain) in context. This specimen belongs to a study of blood T cell repertoires in COVID-19. Here immunoSEQ multiplex PCR was the method, and the copy in TCRdb shows in-frame clones only, minus some. The sample records over 75,000 clones, around four fifths being singletons. V lost 3 bases and J lost 6; bases outside the gene matches: 6. Germline CDR1 MNHEY, CDR2 SVGAGI. This CDR3 has 14 residues. The sample consisted of peripheral blood. J is TRBJ2-3 and V is TRBV6-5; 7 bases are shared with TRBD1. This TCR derives from a man between 70 and 80 years old with acute or convalescent COVID-19. CDR3 sequence: CASSYRQGGDTQYF. The CDR3 nucleotides read TGTGCCAGCAGTTATCGACAGGGCGGGGATACGCAGTATTTT.